This entry features one T cell receptor beta chain sequence. Antigen specificity is unknown. The lymph nodes were axillary draining lymph nodes from breast cancer patients. The sample comes from a study of breast tumors, draining lymph nodes, adjacent tissues. Overall study findings and caveats: Findings are consistent with lymph node origin and intratumoral expansion of most tumor T cells.

Using its own MiXCR run on the multiplex PCR reads, TCRdb lists one record per CDR3 protein. The repertoire holds fewer than 300,000 distinct CDR3 sequences, with roughly 32% as singletons. Germline assignment: CDR1 MNHEY and CDR2 SMNVEV (reference sequence). V was clipped by 5 bases and J by 2 bases; unmatched bases: 8. CDR3 size: 16 residues. This TCR came from a female donor with breast cancer. Some clones in this sample may be carry-over from other donors' samples. The sequenced sample was axillary lymph node tissue. The chain recombines TRBV27 with TRBJ2-1; 8 bases are a match to TRBD2. CDR3 bases: TGTGCCAGCAGTCCCTTAGCGGGACCGGCCTACAATGAGCAGTTCTTC. Protein product: CASSPLAGPAYNEQFF.